This T cell receptor (beta chain) comes out of a study of blood T cell repertoires in COVID-19. Study overall: Material from acute and convalescent COVID-19 was sourced from the United States, Italy and Spain. T cells, B-cell-depleted T cells, or PBMCs provided the cDNA or gDNA that served as material.

CDR3 length equals 15 residues. Trimming left V 0 bases short and J 8 bases short, with 13 bases between. The germline CDR1 and CDR2 sequences are MNHEY and SVGAGI. Some clones are missing from TCRdb's copy, which holds only in-frame ones; the method was immunoSEQ multiplex PCR. This sample yields some 230,000 clones, of which 86% are seen a single time; 2% to 2.5% belongs to the top ten. V usage is TRBV6-5 and J usage is TRBJ1-4, with D possibly TRBD1 on 5 matching bases. The sample was peripheral blood. The receptor's source is a man aged 25 to 40 who had recovered from COVID-19. The CDR3 DNA sequence: TGTGCCAGCAGTTACTCGGGAGGGGTGGCGGAAAAACTGTTTTTT. Translated, it gives CASSYSGGVAEKLFF.